The 32 T cell receptor beta chains below were found in one sample sequenced in a study of T cell responses to AZD1222 COVID-19 vaccine. Only in-frame clones appear in the TCRdb table, and some are missing; sequencing was by immunoSEQ multiplex PCR. The sample includes about 120,000 clones, 80% to 95% of them seen just once. The sample consisted of peripheral blood, taken 28 days after the second AZD1222 dose. These TCRs come from an adult who received the AZD1222 COVID-19 vaccine.

This clone was recorded once. The chain recombines TRBV14 with TRBJ1-2, with a weak D call TRBD1 (5 bases). The CDR3 length is 15 residues. The V and J ends lost 0 bases and 5 bases respectively, with 13 bases between them. The germline gives CDR1 SGHDN, CDR2 FVKESK. CDR3 sequence reads: CASSQDLGRVYGYTF. As DNA, the CDR3 is TGTGCCAGCAGCCAAGATCTTGGCAGGGTATATGGCTACACCTTC.

V is TRBV25-1 and J is TRBJ1-2; 9 positions agree with TRBD1. The germline gives CDR1 MGHDK, CDR2 SYGVNS. Losses at the gene ends were 3 bases for V and 6 bases for J; bases not matched to a gene: 5. This CDR3 is 14 amino acids long. The CDR3 DNA reads as TGTGCCAGCAGTGAGTGGGACAGGGACGATGGCTACACCTTC. Translation: CASSEWDRDDGYTF.

The chain carries TRBV5-1 and TRBJ2-7; 8 nucleotides line up with TRBD2. Germline trimming cut 0 bases from V and 6 bases from J; bases unmatched to any gene: 11. The CDR3 has 16 residues. Per the germline V gene, CDR1 is SGHRS and CDR2 is YFSETQ. This CDR3 is CASSLGLATIEAEQYF. The CDR3 nucleotides are TGCGCCAGCAGCTTGGGACTAGCGACGATCGAAGCCGAGCAGTACTTC.

A few counts support this clone. J is TRBJ2-3 and V is TRBV5-8, with 14 positions matching TRBD2. Losses at the gene ends were 2 bases for V and 6 bases for J; bases not matched to a gene: 5. Germline V gene data show CDR1 as SGHTS and CDR2 as YDEGEE. This CDR3 has 16 residues. The CDR3 loop reads CASSLGLAGGIDTQYF. The CDR3 DNA sequence: TGTGCCAGCAGCTTAGGACTAGCGGGAGGCATCGATACGCAGTATTTT.

V is TRBV7-2 and J is TRBJ1-3; D ambiguous. V was cut by 5 bases and J by 6 bases, with 17 bases left in between. CDR1 is SGHTA, CDR2 FQGNSA, per germline. The CDR3 has 15 residues. CDR3 DNA sequence: TGTGCCAGCAGCCCCGAAGGCCCGGTGGAAAACACCATATATTTT. This encodes CASSPEGPVENTIYF.

This chain links TRBV28 with TRBJ1-5; the D is unclear. From germline, CDR1 is MDHEN and CDR2 SYDVKM. The CDR3 sequence is 14 residues long. V dropped 7 bases and J dropped 3 bases, with 13 bases sitting between them. In DNA, the CDR3 is TGTGCCAGCACCCCTTGGGGTAACAATCAGCCCCAGCATTTT. The encoded protein is CASTPWGNNQPQHF. The variable domain in full, with the rest retrieved from reference TRBV28 and TRBJ1-5, is DVKVTQSSRYLVKRTGEKVFLECVQDMDHENMFWYRQDPGLGLRLIYFSYDVKMKEKGDIPEGYSVSREKKERFSLILESASTNQTSMYLCASTPWGNNQPQHFGDGTRLSIL.

This clone was seen more than once but under ten times. The rearrangement joins TRBV2 to TRBJ2-7, with D perhaps TRBD1 (5 bases). Trimming removed 6 bases from V and 3 bases from J, with 15 bases in between. This CDR3 has 14 amino acids. The germline gives CDR1 SNHLY, CDR2 FYNNEI. As DNA, the CDR3 is TGTGCCAGCAGCGTCCAAGGACACCTCTACGAGCAGTACTTC. This translates into CASSVQGHLYEQYF.

The rearrangement links TRBV6-2 or TRBV6-3 to TRBJ1-5, with D uncertain. The V end was cut by 2 bases, the J end by 5 bases, with 13 bases between. CDR1 is MNHEY and CDR2 is SVGEGT in the germline V gene. The CDR3 length is 15 residues. The CDR3 DNA reads TGTGCCAGCAGTTACGAACCTGCTTTCTATCAGCCCCAGCATTTT. This gives the protein CASSYEPAFYQPQHF.

V is TRBV2 and J is TRBJ2-7; 9 bases are shared with TRBD2. The V segment lost 9 bases and the J segment 1 base; nucleotides outside the gene matches: 10. There are 15 residues in the CDR3. Germline-derived CDR1 and CDR2 are SNHLY and FYNNEI. The CDR3 protein is CASRAGLAISYEQYF. For the CDR3, the DNA is TGTGCCAGTAGGGCGGGACTAGCAATATCCTACGAGCAGTACTTC. Together with reference TRBV2 and TRBJ2-7, the CDR3 gives the full variable domain: EPEVTQTPSHQVTQMGQEVILRCVPISNHLYFYWYRQILGQKVEFLVSFYNNEISEKSEIFDDQFSVERPDGSNFTLKIRSTKLEDSAMYFCASRAGLAISYEQYFGPGTRLTVT.

The chain recombines TRBV5-6 with TRBJ2-4; D remains ambiguous. This CDR3 is 15 amino acids long. The germline V and J ends were trimmed by 1 base and 1 base, with 9 bases remaining between them. The V gene's germline CDR1 is SGHDT and CDR2 YYEEEE. This chain's CDR3 is CASSLPVEAKNIQYF. CDR3 in DNA: TGTGCCAGCAGCTTGCCCGTGGAGGCCAAAAACATTCAGTACTTC.

This chain links TRBV5-1 with TRBJ1-6; D unclear. The germline CDR1 and CDR2 sequences are SGHRS and YFSETQ. The CDR3 covers 17 residues. V was shortened by 0 bases and J by 6 bases, with 16 bases between the two germline ends. The CDR3 DNA is TGCGCCAGCAGCTTGGCCGTGGGTGGAGTAGGTAATTCACCCCTCCACTTT. Protein product: CASSLAVGGVGNSPLHF.

This clone has more than one count but fewer than ten. V is TRBV28 and J is TRBJ2-3; D remains ambiguous. This CDR3 is built from 15 residues. Trimming shortened V by 4 bases and J by 4 bases, and 15 bases separated the two germline ends. Germline loops: CDR1 MDHEN, CDR2 SYDVKM. The CDR3 bases are TGTGCCAGCAGTTCCCATAAATATAGGGCAGATACGCAGTATTTT. Its protein product is CASSSHKYRADTQYF.

This chain joins TRBV3-1 (or the pseudogene TRBV3-2) and TRBJ1-2; D is possibly TRBD1 (5 bases). Trimming left V 2 bases short and J 8 bases short, with 9 bases between. This CDR3 comprises 12 residues. Germline assignment: CDR1 LGHDT and CDR2 YNNKEL (reference sequence). CDR3 in DNA: TGTGCCAGCAGCCAACAGGGATTAGGCTACACCTTC. It encodes CASSQQGLGYTF.

The CDR3 loop reads CASSHRGGNEQFF. The CDR3, as DNA: TGTGCCAGCAGCCATAGGGGGGGTAATGAGCAGTTCTTC. The V and J genes are TRBV3-1 (or the pseudogene TRBV3-2) and TRBJ2-1; weak D call: TRBD2 (7 bases). This CDR3 has 13 amino acids. The ends were cut back, 3 bases at V and 7 bases at J, with 10 bases in the middle. Germline CDR1 and CDR2: LGHDT and YNNKEL (reference sequence).

This clone has a single count. The rearrangement uses TRBV28 and TRBJ2-7; the D gene could be TRBD1 or TRBD2 (6 bases each). Germline-derived CDR1 and CDR2 are MDHEN and SYDVKM. V lost 6 bases and J 4 bases, leaving 16 bases between the germline ends. The CDR3 length is 14 residues. CDR3 DNA sequence: TGTGCCAGCAGACCCACGGGGGCGCGTTACGAGCAGTACTTC. Protein: CASRPTGARYEQYF.

The sample holds a few counts of this clone. The same CDR3 arises from other DNA sequences in this sample as well. V and J are TRBV5-1 and TRBJ1-3, with unresolved D. The germline V and J ends were trimmed by 0 bases and 0 bases, with 4 bases remaining between them. The CDR3 covers 14 residues. CDR1 is SGHRS, CDR2 YFSETQ, per germline. CDR3 amino acids: CASSLATSGNTIYF. CDR3 nucleotide sequence: TGCGCCAGCAGCTTGGCCACCTCTGGAAACACCATATATTTT.

The chain links TRBV27 to TRBJ2-1; TRBD2 matches at 16 bases. This CDR3 contains 17 residues. Germline CDR1 is MNHEY and CDR2 is SMNVEV (reference sequence). V lost 6 bases and J lost 9; bases outside the gene matches: 11. CDR3 loop: CASRRGEGTSGRGEQFF. The CDR3 DNA follows: TGTGCCAGCAGACGGGGTGAAGGGACTAGCGGGAGGGGTGAGCAGTTCTTC.

The chain carries TRBV7-8 and TRBJ2-7, with D tentatively TRBD1 or TRBD2 (5 bases each). The V end lost 5 bases, the J end lost 1 base, and 15 bases lay between the germline ends. The CDR3 is 15 residues long. Germline V CDR1 and CDR2: SGHVS, FQNEAQ. This CDR3 reads CASSISGTASYEQYF. The CDR3 DNA sequence: TGTGCCAGCAGCATATCCGGGACCGCATCCTACGAGCAGTACTTC.

V and J are TRBV19 and TRBJ1-6; 7 nucleotides match TRBD1. V lost 8 bases, J lost 4 bases, and 11 bases stayed unmatched. Per the germline V gene, CDR1 is LNHDA and CDR2 is SQIVND (reference sequence). The CDR3 is made up of 16 amino acids. The CDR3 region has the DNA TGTGCCAGTTGCCGACAGGGAGGGGATTATAATTCACCCCTCCACTTT. Amino acid sequence: CASCRQGGDYNSPLHF.

This rearrangement joins TRBV19 to TRBJ1-1; D call uncertain. Trimming took 6 bases from V and 5 from J, leaving 25 bases between them. The CDR3 has 17 residues. The germline gives CDR1 LNHDA, CDR2 SQIVND (reference sequence). As DNA, the CDR3 is TGTGCCAGTAGCCAACGTCCCGACCGGCCGTGGGAGACTGAAGCTTTCTTT. Amino acid sequence: CASSQRPDRPWETEAFF.

The rearrangement links TRBV30 to TRBJ1-3, with TRBD1 as a possible D gene (5 bases). Germline V CDR1 and CDR2: GTSNPN, SVGIG (reference sequence). This CDR3 spans 16 amino acids. Trimming removed 3 bases at V and 3 bases at J, with 18 bases between. CDR3: CAWREGQGRNGNTIYF. The CDR3 DNA sequence: TGTGCCTGGAGAGAGGGGCAGGGCAGAAATGGAAACACCATATATTTT.

The V call is TRBV7-8, the J call TRBJ2-2, with 7 bases lining up with TRBD2. This CDR3 region has 16 residues. CDR1 and CDR2 from the germline V gene are SGHVS and FQNEAQ. The V gene end was trimmed by 1 base and the J gene end by 4 bases; junction bases not matched to a gene: 6. The CDR3 bases are TGTGCCAGCAGCTTAGAAGGCGGGAGTTTCACCGGGGAGCTGTTTTTT. It yields the protein CASSLEGGSFTGELFF.

The chain links TRBV29-1 to TRBJ2-1; TRBD2 aligns across 10 bases. V was pared by 4 bases and J by 8 bases, with 5 bases of the junction left unmatched. The germline V gene encodes CDR1 SQVTM and CDR2 ANQGSEA. The CDR3 contains 13 residues. The CDR3 DNA follows: TGCAGCGTTGGAGCGGGGGGGCGCGATGAGCAGTTCTTC. Residues: CSVGAGGRDEQFF.

This chain joins TRBV19 and TRBJ2-1; no reliable D call. Trimming took off 6 bases at V and 7 bases at J, with 10 bases between the two ends. The CDR3 spans 12 residues. Germline CDR1 LNHDA, CDR2 SQIVND (reference sequence). The CDR3 here is CASSLASNEQFF. DNA of the CDR3: TGTGCCAGTAGCCTCGCTTCAAATGAGCAGTTCTTC. The variable domain in full, with the rest retrieved from reference TRBV19 and TRBJ2-1, is DGGITQSPKYLFRKEGQNVTLSCEQNLNHDAMYWYRQDPGQGLRLIYYSQIVNDFQKGDIAEGYSVSREKKESFPLTVTSAQKNPTAFYLCASSLASNEQFFGPGTRLTVL.

The V and J genes are TRBV2 and TRBJ1-5, with D unresolved. Trimming shortened V by 8 bases and J by 2 bases, and 13 bases separated the two germline ends. The CDR3 totals 14 residues. The germline CDR1 and CDR2 sequences are SNHLY and FYNNEI. In DNA, the CDR3 is TGTGCCAGCGTAGGCTTAGATGGCAATCAGCCCCAGCATTTT. Protein product: CASVGLDGNQPQHF. Drawing the rest from reference TRBV2 and TRBJ1-5, the complete variable domain is EPEVTQTPSHQVTQMGQEVILRCVPISNHLYFYWYRQILGQKVEFLVSFYNNEISEKSEIFDDQFSVERPDGSNFTLKIRSTKLEDSAMYFCASVGLDGNQPQHFGDGTRLSIL.

This sequence joins TRBV7-2 and TRBJ1-1; D might be TRBD1 (5 bases). V dropped 4 bases and J dropped 5 bases, with 11 bases sitting between them. This CDR3 contains 13 residues. Per the germline V gene, CDR1 is SGHTA and CDR2 is FQGNSA. CDR3 residues: CASSSHPGTEAFF. The CDR3 DNA sequence: TGTGCCAGCAGCTCTCACCCAGGGACTGAAGCTTTCTTT.

This clone was observed once. The sample holds other DNA sequences that translate to the same CDR3. This chain uses TRBV5-5 with TRBJ2-7, with 12 bases identical to TRBD2. The trim removed 2 bases at V and 1 base at J, leaving 1 base unmatched. Germline V gene lookup returns CDR1 SGHKS and CDR2 YYEKEE (reference sequence). The CDR3 extends over 15 amino acids. In nucleotides, the CDR3 is TGTGCCAGCAGCTTCCTAGCGGGGGGGTCCTACGAGCAGTACTTC. It specifies CASSFLAGGSYEQYF.

The CDR3 nucleotides are TGTGCCAGCAGCTTGAGCAGGGCCTATGGCTACACCTTC. Protein sequence: CASSLSRAYGYTF. The chain joins TRBV5-6 to TRBJ1-2, with D possibly matching TRBD1 (5 bases). The ends were cut back, 1 base at V and 4 bases at J, with 8 bases in the middle. The CDR3 consists of 13 residues. The germline V gene has CDR1 SGHDT and CDR2 YYEEEE. The full variable domain, completed using reference TRBV5-6 and TRBJ1-2, is DAGVTQSPTHLIKTRGQQVTLRCSPKSGHDTVSWYQQALGQGPQFIFQYYEEEERQRGNFPDRFSGHQFPNYSSELNVNALLLGDSALYLCASSLSRAYGYTFGSGTRLTVV.

In DNA form, the CDR3 reads TGTGCCAGCAGCTCCTCGGCGGGGTCCGGACAGCCCCAGCATTTT. Protein sequence: CASSSSAGSGQPQHF. The chain employs TRBV7-2 and TRBJ1-5; D not resolved. This CDR3 spans 15 amino acids. Between the trimmed V and J ends, which lost 4 bases and 7 bases, there was a span of 17 bases. Germline CDR1 is SGHTA and CDR2 is FQGNSA.

V is TRBV4-2 and J is TRBJ1-5, with D possibly being TRBD1 (5 bases). The length of the CDR3 is 15 residues. Trimming left V 3 bases short and J 2 bases short, with 11 bases between. Germline CDR1 and CDR2: LGHNA and YNFKEQ. The CDR3 DNA is TGTGCCAGCAGCCAGGCAGGGATTCGCAATCAGCCCCAGCATTTT. Residues: CASSQAGIRNQPQHF.

V and J are TRBV7-2 and TRBJ2-5, with D unclear. Germline V lookup: CDR1 SGHTA, CDR2 FQGNSA. Trimming removed 6 bases at V and 2 bases at J, with 13 bases between. The CDR3 is 14 amino acids. The CDR3 spells CASSPPRPQETQYF. The CDR3 bases are TGTGCCAGCAGTCCACCAAGGCCTCAAGAGACCCAGTACTTC.

V is TRBV5-1 and J is TRBJ1-6; tentatively, D is TRBD1 (5 bases). V lost 0 bases and J lost 10, with 14 bases in between. Germline lookup yields CDR1 SGHRS and CDR2 YFSETQ. This CDR3 region has 15 residues. CDR3 in DNA: TGCGCCAGCAGCTTGGCGGGGGGTGACGGGTCACCCCTCCACTTT. The encoded protein is CASSLAGGDGSPLHF.